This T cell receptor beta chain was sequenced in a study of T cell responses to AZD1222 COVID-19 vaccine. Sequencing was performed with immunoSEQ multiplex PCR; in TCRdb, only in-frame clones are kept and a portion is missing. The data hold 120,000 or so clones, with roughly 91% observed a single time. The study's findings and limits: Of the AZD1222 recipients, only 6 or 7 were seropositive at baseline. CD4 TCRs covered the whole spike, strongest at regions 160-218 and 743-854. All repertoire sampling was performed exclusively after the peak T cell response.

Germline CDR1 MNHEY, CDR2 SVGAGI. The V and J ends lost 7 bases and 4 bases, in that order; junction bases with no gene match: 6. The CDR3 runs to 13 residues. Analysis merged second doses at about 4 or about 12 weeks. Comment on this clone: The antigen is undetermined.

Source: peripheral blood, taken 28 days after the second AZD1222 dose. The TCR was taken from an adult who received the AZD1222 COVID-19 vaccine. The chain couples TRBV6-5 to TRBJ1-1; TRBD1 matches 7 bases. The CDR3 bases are TGTGCCAGCAACACAGGGGTCGGCACTGAAGCTTTCTTT. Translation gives CASNTGVGTEAFF.